This TCR beta chain is from a study of siplizumab effects on memory and regulatory T cells. Whole-study findings and limits: Naive T cells were seemingly more diverse than memory cells, and major contributions to the alloresponse seemed to be made by them.

From germline, CDR1 is SGHTA and CDR2 FQGNSA. Between the trimmed V and J ends, which lost 0 bases and 2 bases, there was a span of 11 bases. The CDR3 runs to 15 residues. Assay used: immunoSEQ multiplex PCR; TCRdb lists only in-frame clones, some missing. Of some 100,000 clones listed, about 95% are singletons. Remarks on this clone: Its antigen is currently unknown.

The chain couples TRBV7-2 to TRBJ2-7; D unclear. The sequencing input was Tregs sorted from blood. The source is a human donor in good health. The CDR3 is CASSLALGKTYEQYF. The CDR3 DNA is TGTGCCAGCAGCTTAGCGCTGGGCAAGACCTACGAGCAGTACTTC.